This entry describes one TCR beta chain. Its antigen is unidentified. This sample was included in a study of cytomegalovirus exposure and HLA in healthy donors. At the level of the study: Among some 400 genotyped donors, 80% to 90% fell in the Caucasian-associated ancestry cluster.

Germline loops: CDR1 SGHTA, CDR2 FQGNSA. The CDR3 extends over 13 amino acids. Losses at the gene ends were 5 bases for V and 7 bases for J; bases not matched to a gene: 4. Study-wide results and limits: Upon later analysis, HLA-associated TCR beta chains proved more clonally expanded than other, equally common chains.

PCR involved 60 Vbeta and 13 Jbeta primers. Assay: immunoSEQ multiplex PCR; the TCRdb copy retains only in-frame clones and omits some. This table has 130,000 to 150,000 clones, roughly 87% appearing once. This chain joins TRBV7-2 and TRBJ1-2; 10 bases line up with TRBD1. This receptor was obtained from a man aged 25 to 45 in good health and CMV-seropositive. Sequencing input: PBMCs. The CDR3: CASSLRTGGGYTF. CDR3 bases: TGTGCCAGCAGCCTGCGGACAGGGGGTGGCTACACCTTC.